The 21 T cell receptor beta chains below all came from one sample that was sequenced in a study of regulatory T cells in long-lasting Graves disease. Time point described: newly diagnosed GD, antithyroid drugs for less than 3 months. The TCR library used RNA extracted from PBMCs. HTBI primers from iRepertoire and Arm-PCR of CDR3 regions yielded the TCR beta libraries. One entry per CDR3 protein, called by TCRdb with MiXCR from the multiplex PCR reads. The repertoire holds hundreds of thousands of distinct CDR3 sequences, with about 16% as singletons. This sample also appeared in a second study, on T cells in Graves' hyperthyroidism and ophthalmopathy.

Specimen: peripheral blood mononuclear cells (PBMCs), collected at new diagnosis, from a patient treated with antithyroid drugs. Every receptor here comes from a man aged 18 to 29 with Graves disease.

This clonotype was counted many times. CDR3 loop: CASSLNPPNYGYTF. The CDR3, as DNA: TGTGCCAGCAGTTTAAATCCACCGAACTATGGCTACACCTTC. The chain uses TRBV12-3 or TRBV12-4 and TRBJ1-2; no clear D gene. The CDR3 is made up of 14 amino acids. Deletions cut 2 bases from V and 2 bases from J, with 9 bases between.

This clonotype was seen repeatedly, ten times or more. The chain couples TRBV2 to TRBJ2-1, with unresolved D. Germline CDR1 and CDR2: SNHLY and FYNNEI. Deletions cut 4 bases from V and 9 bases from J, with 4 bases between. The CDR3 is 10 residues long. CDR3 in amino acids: CASSAGEQFF. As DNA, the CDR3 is TGTGCCAGCAGTGCTGGTGAGCAGTTCTTC.

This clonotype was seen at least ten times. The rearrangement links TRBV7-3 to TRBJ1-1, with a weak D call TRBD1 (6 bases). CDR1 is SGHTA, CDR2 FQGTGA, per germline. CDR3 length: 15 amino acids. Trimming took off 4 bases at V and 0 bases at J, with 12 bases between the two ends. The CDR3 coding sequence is TGTGCCAGCAGCTCAACGGACAGCCTGAACACTGAAGCTTTCTTT. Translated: CASSSTDSLNTEAFF.

Here the CDR3 DNA reads TGCGCCAGCAGCTCGGACTCTAGTGGCTTCGAGCAGTACTTC. It is translated as CASSSDSSGFEQYF. The rearrangement uses TRBV5-1 and TRBJ2-7; maybe TRBD2 (5 bases). The CDR3 is 14 residues long. With 3 bases removed from V and 6 bases from J, the gap between germline ends came to 16 bases. The germline gives CDR1 SGHRS, CDR2 YFSETQ.

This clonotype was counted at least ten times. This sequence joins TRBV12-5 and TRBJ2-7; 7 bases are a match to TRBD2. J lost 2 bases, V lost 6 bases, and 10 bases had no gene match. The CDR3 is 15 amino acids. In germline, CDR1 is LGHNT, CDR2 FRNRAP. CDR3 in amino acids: CASGPTGLVAYEQYF. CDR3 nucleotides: TGTGCTAGTGGACCCACTGGACTAGTGGCCTACGAGCAGTACTTC.

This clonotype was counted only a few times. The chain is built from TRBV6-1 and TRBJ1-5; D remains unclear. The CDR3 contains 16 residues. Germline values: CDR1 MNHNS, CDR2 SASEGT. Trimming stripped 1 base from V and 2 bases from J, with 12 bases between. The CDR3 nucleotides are TGTGCCAGCAGTGAAGGTCGAGCTCTGGGCAATCAGCCCCAGCATTTT. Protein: CASSEGRALGNQPQHF.

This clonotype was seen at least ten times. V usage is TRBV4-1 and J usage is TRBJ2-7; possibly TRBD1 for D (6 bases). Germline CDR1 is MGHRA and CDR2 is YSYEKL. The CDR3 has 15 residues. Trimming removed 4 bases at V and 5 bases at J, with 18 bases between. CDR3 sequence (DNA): TGCGCCAGCAGCCTACCGCTGGGGGCGCGGAACGAGCAGTACTTC. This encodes CASSLPLGARNEQYF.

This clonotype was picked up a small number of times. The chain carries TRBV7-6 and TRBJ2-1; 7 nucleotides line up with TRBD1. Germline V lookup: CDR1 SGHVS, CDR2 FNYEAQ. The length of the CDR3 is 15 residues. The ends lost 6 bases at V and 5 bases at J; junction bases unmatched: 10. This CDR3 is CASRTTGPPHNEQFF. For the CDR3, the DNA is TGTGCCAGCAGAACGACAGGGCCCCCCCACAATGAGCAGTTCTTC.

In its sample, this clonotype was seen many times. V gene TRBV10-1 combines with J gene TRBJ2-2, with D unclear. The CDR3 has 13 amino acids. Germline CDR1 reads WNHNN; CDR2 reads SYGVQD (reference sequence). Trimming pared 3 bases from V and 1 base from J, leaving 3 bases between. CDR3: CASSDGNTGELFF. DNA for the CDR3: TGCGCCAGCAGTGACGGGAACACCGGGGAGCTGTTTTTT.

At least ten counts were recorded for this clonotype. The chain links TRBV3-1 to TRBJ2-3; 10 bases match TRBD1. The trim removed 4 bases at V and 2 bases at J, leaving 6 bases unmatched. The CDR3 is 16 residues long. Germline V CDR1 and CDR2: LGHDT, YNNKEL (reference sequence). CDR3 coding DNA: TGTGCCAGCAGCCTGGCGGGACAGGGGATCACAGATACGCAGTATTTT. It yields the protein CASSLAGQGITDTQYF.

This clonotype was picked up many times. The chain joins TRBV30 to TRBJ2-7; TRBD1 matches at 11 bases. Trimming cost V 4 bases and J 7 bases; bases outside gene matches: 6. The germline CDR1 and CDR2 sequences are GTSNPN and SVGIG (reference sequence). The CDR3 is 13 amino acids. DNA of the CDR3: TGTGCCTGGACCGGGACAGGGGGTCTTGAGCAGTACTTC. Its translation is CAWTGTGGLEQYF.

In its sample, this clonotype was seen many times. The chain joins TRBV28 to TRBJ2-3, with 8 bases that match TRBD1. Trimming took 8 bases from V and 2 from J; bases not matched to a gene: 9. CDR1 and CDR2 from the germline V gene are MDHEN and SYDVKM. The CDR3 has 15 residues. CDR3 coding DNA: TGTGCCAGCGCACGCCCAGGGGGCGCCACAGATACGCAGTATTTT. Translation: CASARPGGATDTQYF.

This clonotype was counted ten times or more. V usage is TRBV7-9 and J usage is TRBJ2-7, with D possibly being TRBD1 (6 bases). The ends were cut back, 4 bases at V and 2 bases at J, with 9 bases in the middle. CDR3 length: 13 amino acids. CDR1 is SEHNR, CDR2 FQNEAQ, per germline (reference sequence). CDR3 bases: TGTGCCAGCAGCTCCGGGGACACCTACGAGCAGTACTTC. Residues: CASSSGDTYEQYF. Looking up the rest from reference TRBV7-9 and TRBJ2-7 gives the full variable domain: DTGVSQNPRHKITKRGQNVTFRCDPISEHNRLYWYRQTLGQGPEFLTYFQNEAQLEKSRLLSDRFSAERPKGSFSTLEIQRTEQGDSAMYLCASSSGDTYEQYFGPGTRLTVT.

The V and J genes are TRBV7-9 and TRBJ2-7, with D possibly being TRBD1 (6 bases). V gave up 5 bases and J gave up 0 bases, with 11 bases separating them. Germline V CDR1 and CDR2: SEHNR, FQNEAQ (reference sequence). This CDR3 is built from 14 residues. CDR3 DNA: TGTGCCAGCAGCGCCCGGGACAACTCCTACGAGCAGTACTTC. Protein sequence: CASSARDNSYEQYF. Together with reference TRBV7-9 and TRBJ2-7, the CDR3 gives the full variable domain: DTGVSQNPRHKITKRGQNVTFRCDPISEHNRLYWYRQTLGQGPEFLTYFQNEAQLEKSRLLSDRFSAERPKGSFSTLEIQRTEQGDSAMYLCASSARDNSYEQYFGPGTRLTVT.

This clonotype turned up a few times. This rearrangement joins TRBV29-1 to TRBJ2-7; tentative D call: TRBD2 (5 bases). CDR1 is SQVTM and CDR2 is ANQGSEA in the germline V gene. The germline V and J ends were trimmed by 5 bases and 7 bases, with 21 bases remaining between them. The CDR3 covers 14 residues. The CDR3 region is CSVSRDQRLGEQYF. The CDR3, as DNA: TGCAGCGTTTCGAGGGATCAGAGGTTAGGAGAGCAGTACTTC.

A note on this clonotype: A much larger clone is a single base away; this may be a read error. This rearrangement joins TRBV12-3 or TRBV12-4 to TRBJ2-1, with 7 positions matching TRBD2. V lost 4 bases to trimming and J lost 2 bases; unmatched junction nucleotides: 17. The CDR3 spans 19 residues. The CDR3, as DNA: TGTGCCAGCAGTTCCCCAATGGGCCAGCGGGATCTCCCCTACAATGAGCAGTTCTTC. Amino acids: CASSSPMGQRDLPYNEQFF.

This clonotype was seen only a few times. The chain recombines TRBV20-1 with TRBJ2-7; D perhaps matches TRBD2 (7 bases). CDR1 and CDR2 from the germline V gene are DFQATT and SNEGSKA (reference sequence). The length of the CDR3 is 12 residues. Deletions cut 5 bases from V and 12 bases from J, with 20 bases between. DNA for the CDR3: TGCAGTGCTCTAGCGGTCTGGGGGCAGGTGTACTTC. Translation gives CSALAVWGQVYF.

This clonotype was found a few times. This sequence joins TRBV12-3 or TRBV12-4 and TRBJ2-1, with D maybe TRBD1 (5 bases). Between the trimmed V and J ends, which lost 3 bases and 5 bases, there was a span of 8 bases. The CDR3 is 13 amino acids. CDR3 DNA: TGTGCCAGCAGTTTTAAGACAGACAATGAGCAGTTCTTC. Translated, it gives CASSFKTDNEQFF.

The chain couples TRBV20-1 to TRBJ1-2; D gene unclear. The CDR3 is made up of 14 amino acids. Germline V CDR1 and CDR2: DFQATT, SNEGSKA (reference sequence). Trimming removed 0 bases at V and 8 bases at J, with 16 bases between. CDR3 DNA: TGCAGTGCTAGAGACCTAAACGGGGTTTACGGCTACACCTTC. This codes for CSARDLNGVYGYTF.

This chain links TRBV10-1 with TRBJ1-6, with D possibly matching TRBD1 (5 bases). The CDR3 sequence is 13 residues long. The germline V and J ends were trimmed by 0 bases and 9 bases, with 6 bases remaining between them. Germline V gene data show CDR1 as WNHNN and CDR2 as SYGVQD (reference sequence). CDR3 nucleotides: TGCGCCAGCAGTGAGTCGACAGTTTCACCCCTCCACTTT. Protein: CASSESTVSPLHF.

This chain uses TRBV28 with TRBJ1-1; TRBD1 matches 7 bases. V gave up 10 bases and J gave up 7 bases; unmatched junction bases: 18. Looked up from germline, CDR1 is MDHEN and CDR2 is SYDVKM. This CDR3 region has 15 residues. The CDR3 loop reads CATSGQVIYEGEAFF. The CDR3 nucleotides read TGTGCCACCAGCGGACAGGTAATCTACGAGGGTGAAGCTTTCTTT. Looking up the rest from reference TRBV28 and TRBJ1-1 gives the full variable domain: DVKVTQSSRYLVKRTGEKVFLECVQDMDHENMFWYRQDPGLGLRLIYFSYDVKMKEKGDIPEGYSVSREKKERFSLILESASTNQTSMYLCATSGQVIYEGEAFFGQGTRLTVV.